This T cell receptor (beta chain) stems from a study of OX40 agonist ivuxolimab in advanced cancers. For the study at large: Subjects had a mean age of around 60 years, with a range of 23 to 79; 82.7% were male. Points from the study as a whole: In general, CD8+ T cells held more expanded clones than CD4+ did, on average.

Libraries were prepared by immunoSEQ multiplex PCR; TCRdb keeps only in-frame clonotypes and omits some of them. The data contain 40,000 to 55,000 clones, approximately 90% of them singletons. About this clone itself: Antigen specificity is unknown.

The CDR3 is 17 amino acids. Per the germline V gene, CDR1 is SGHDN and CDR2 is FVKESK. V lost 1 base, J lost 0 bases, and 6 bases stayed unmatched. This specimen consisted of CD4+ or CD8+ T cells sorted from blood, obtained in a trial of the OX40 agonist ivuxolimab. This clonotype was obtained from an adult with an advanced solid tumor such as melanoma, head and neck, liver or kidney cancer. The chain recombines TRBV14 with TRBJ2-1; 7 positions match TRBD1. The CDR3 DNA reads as TGTGCCAGCAGCCAAGTTTTAGGGACAGACTCCTACAATGAGCAGTTCTTC. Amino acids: CASSQVLGTDSYNEQFF.